This TCR beta chain was sequenced for a study of blood T cell repertoires in COVID-19. Study information: Specimens from acute and convalescent COVID-19 originated in the United States, Italy and Spain.

Germline assignment: CDR1 SGHRS and CDR2 YFSETQ. Between the trimmed V and J ends, which lost 1 base and 2 bases, there was a span of 9 bases. The CDR3 spans 14 residues. Authors' methods: The assay estimated nucleated cells by amplifying reference gene primers. The protocol was immunoSEQ multiplex PCR, while the TCRdb copy is restricted to in-frame clones and leaves out a portion. Clone size and the V and J calls come from that table; the DNA yielded D and trimming. The sample holds approximately 350,000 clones, over 70% seen once. The Seattle site enrolled patients during active infection and followed them longitudinally. This clone was picked up one time.

Source material: peripheral blood. The chain couples TRBV5-1 to TRBJ2-5; D perhaps matches TRBD2 (5 bases). This clonotype was obtained from a woman aged 45-59 years with COVID-19, enrolled during active disease. The CDR3 loop reads CASSLYRGQETQYF. The CDR3 region has the DNA TGCGCCAGCAGCTTGTATAGAGGGCAAGAGACCCAGTACTTC.